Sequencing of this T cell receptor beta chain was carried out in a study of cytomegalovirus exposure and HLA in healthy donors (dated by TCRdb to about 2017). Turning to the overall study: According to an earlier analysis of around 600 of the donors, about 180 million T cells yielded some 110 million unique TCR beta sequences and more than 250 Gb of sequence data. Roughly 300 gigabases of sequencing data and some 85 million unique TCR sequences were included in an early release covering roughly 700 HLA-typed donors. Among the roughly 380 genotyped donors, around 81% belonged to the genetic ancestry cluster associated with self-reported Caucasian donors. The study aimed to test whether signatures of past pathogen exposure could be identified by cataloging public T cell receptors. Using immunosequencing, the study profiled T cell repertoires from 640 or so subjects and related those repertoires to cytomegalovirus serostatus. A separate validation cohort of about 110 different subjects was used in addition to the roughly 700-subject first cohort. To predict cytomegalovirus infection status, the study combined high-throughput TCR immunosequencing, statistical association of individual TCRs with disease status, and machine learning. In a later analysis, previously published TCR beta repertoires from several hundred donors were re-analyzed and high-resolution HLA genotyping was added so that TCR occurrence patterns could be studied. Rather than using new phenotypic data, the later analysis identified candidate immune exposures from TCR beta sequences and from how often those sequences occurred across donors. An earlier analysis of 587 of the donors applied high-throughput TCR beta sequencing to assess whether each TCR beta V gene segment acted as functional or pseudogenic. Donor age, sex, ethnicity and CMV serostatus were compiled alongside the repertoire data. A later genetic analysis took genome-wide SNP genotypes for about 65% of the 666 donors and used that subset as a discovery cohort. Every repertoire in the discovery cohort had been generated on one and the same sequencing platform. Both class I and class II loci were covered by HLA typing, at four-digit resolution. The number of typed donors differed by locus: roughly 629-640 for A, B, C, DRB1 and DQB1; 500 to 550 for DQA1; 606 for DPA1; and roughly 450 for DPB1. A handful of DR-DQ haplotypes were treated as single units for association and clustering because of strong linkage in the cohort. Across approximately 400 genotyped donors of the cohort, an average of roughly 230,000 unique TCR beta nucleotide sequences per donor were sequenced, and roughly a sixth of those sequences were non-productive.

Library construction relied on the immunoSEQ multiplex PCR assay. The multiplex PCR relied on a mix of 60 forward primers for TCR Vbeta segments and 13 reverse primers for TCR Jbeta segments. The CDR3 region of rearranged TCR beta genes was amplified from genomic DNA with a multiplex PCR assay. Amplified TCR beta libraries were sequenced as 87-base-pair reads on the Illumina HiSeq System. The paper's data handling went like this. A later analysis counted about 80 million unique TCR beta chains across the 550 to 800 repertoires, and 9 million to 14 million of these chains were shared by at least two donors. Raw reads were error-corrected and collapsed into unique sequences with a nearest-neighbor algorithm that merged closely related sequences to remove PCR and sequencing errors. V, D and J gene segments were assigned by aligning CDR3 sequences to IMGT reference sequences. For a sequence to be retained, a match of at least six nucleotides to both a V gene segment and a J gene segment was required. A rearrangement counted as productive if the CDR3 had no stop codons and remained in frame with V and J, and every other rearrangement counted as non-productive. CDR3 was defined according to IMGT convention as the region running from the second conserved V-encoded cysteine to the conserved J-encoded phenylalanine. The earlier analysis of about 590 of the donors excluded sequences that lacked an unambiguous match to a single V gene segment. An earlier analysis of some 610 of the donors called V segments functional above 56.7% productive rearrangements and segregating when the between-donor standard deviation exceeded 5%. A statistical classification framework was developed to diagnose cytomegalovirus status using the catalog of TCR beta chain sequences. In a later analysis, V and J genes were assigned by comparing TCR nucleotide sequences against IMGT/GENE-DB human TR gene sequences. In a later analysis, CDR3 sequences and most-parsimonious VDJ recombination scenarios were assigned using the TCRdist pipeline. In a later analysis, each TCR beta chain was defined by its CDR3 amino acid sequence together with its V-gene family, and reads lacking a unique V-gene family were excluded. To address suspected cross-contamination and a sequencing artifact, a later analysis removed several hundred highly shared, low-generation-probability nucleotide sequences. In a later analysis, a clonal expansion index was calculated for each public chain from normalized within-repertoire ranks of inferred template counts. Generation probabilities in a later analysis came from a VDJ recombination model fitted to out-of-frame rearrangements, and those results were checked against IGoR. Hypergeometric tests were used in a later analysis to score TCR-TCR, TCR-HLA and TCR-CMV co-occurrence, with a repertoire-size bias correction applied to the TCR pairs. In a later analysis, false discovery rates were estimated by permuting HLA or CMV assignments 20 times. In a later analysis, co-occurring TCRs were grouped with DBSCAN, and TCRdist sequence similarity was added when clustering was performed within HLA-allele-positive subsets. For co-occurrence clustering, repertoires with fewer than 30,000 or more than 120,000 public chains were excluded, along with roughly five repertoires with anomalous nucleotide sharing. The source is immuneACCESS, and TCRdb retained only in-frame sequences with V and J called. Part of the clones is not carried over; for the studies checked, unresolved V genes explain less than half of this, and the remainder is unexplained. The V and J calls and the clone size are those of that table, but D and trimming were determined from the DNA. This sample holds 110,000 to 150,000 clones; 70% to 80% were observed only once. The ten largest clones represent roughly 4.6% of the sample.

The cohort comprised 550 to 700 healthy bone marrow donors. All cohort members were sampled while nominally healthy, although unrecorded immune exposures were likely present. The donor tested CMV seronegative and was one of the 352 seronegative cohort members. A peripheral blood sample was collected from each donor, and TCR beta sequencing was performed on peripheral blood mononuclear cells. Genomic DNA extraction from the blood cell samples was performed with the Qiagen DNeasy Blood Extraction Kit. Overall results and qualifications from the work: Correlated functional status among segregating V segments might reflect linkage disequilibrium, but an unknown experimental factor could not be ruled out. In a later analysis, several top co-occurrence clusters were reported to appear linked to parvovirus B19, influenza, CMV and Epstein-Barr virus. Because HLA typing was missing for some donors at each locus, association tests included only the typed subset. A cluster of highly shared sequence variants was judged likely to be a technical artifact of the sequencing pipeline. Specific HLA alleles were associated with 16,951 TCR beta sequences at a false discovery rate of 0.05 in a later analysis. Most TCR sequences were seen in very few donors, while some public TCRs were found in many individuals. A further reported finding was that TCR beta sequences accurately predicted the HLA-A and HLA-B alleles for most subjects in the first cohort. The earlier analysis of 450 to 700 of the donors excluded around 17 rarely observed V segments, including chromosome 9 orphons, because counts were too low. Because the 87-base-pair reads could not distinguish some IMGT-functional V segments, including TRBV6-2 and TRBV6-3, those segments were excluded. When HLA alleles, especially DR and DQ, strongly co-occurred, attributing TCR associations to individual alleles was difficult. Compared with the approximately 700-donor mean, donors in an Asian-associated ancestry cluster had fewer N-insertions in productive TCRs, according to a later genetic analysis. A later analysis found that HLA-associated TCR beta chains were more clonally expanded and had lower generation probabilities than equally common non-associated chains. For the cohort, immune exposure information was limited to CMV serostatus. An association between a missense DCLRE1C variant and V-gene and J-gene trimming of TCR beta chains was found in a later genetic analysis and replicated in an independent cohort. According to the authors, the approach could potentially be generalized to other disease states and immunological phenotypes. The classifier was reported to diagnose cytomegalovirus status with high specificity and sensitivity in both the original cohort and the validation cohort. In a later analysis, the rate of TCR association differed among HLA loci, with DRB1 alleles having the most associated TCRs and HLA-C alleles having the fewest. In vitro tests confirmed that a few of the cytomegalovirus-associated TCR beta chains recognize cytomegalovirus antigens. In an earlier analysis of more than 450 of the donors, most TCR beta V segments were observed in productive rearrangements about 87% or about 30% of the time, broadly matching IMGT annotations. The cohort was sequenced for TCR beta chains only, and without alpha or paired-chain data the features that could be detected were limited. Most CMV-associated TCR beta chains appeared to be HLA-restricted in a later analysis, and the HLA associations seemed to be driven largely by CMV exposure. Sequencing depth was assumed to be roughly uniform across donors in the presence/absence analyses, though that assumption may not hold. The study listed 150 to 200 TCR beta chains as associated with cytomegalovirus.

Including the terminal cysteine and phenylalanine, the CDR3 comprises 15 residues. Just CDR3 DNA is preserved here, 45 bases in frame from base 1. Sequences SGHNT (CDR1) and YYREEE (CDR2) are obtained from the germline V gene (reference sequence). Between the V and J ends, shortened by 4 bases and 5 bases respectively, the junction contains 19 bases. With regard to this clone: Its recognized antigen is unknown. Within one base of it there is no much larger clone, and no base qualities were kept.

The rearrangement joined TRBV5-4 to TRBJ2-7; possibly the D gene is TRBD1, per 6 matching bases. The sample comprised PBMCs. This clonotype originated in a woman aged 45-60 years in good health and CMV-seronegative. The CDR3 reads CASSVQGKLYHEQYF. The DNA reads TGTGCCAGCAGCGTACAGGGAAAGTTGTATCACGAGCAGTACTTC.